A single sample gave rise to the 8 T cell receptor beta chains below, sequenced in a study of PD-1 blockade in classical Hodgkin lymphoma (dated by TCRdb to 2018 to 2021). Libraries came from the immunoSEQ multiplex PCR assay. The table comes from immuneACCESS by way of TCRdb, which keeps in-frame sequences with V and J called. Part of the clones is missing from these tables; in studies checked, under half for an unresolved V gene and the rest for unknown reasons. This sample gives about 93,000 clones in total; around 80% of them show up just once. The top ten clones comprise roughly 10% of the sample. The time point label here, explained by the study, means: cycle 4 day 1 (C4D1), after about 6 weeks of nivolumab. Every trial patient had relapsed after autologous stem cell transplantation, and cohorts A, B and C differed in prior brentuximab vedotin exposure. This specimen consisted of peripheral blood mononuclear cells (PBMCs), obtained before the fourth cycle of nivolumab. The receptors were sampled from a human donor with classical Hodgkin lymphoma.

V usage is TRBV10-3 and J usage is TRBJ2-2; D is undetermined. This CDR3 has 14 residues. V shed 6 bases and J shed 0 bases, with 8 bases lying between them. Germline V gene sequence: CDR1 ENHRY, CDR2 SYGVKD. CDR3 amino acids: CAIRNLANTGELFF. CDR3 nucleotide sequence: TGTGCCATCAGAAATTTGGCGAACACCGGGGAGCTGTTTTTT.

The rearrangement links TRBV7-2 to TRBJ2-7; D is perhaps TRBD2 (5 bases). The CDR3 contains 14 residues. In germline, CDR1 is SGHTA, CDR2 FQGNSA. The V end lost 4 bases, the J end lost 0 bases, and 10 bases lay between the germline ends. The CDR3 region is CASSSPTSSYEQYF. The CDR3 bases are TGTGCCAGCAGCTCCCCCACTAGCTCCTACGAGCAGTACTTC.

J is TRBJ2-7 and V is TRBV30, with a tentative D call TRBD2 (6 bases). Trimming removed 1 base at V and 2 bases at J, with 12 bases between. Per the germline V gene, CDR1 is GTSNPN and CDR2 is SVGIG (reference sequence). The CDR3 spans 14 residues. CDR3 loop: CAWSEPGGTYEQYF. CDR3 DNA: TGTGCCTGGAGTGAACCTGGAGGGACCTACGAGCAGTACTTC.

Comment on this clone: Other DNA sequences from this sample encode an identical CDR3 as well. The chain carries TRBV6-5 and TRBJ2-3; D unresolved. Germline V CDR1 and CDR2: MNHEY, SVGAGI. The CDR3 is 13 amino acids. V lost 7 bases, J lost 0 bases, and 8 bases lay in between. In DNA form, the CDR3 reads TGTGCCAGCAATAGGGCTAGCACAGATACGCAGTATTTT. It translates to CASNRASTDTQYF.

V and J are TRBV9 and TRBJ2-1, with TRBD2 identical over 11 bases. The CDR3 spans 15 residues. CDR1 is SGDLS and CDR2 is YYNGEE in the germline V gene. J gave up 6 bases and V 0 bases, and 2 bases lay outside the gene matches. CDR3 sequence (DNA): TGTGCCAGCAGCGTAGATGGGACTAGCGGCAATGAGCAGTTCTTC. Translation: CASSVDGTSGNEQFF. Full variable domain (missing parts from reference TRBV9 and TRBJ2-1): DSGVTQTPKHLITATGQRVTLRCSPRSGDLSVYWYQQSLDQGLQFLIQYYNGEERAKGNILERFSAQQFPDLHSELNLSSLELGDSALYFCASSVDGTSGNEQFFGPGTRLTVL.

This chain joins TRBV5-1 and TRBJ2-5; D is ambiguous. V shed 1 base and J shed 5 bases, with 3 bases lying between them. This CDR3 has 11 residues. The germline V gene encodes CDR1 SGHRS and CDR2 YFSETQ. The chain's CDR3 is CASSLLETQYF. The CDR3 bases are TGCGCCAGCAGCTTGTTGGAGACCCAGTACTTC.

This clone occurred a few times. The chain has TRBV2 and TRBJ2-3, with 7 nucleotides matching TRBD2. After removal of 2 bases from V and 6 bases from J, the junction contained 8 bases not matched to a gene. The CDR3 sequence is 15 residues long. Germline CDR1 is SNHLY and CDR2 is FYNNEI. The CDR3 bases are TGTGCCAGCAGTGAATTAGGACTAGGGGTGGATACGCAGTATTTT. This encodes CASSELGLGVDTQYF.

This rearrangement joins TRBV28 to TRBJ1-2; TRBD1 might be the D (6 bases). Germline lookup yields CDR1 MDHEN and CDR2 SYDVKM. The CDR3 runs to 15 residues. V was trimmed by 4 bases and J by 2 bases, leaving 14 bases between them. CDR3 nucleotides: TGTGCCAGCAGTTCCGCCCCGACAGGAAACTATGGCTACACCTTC. It specifies CASSSAPTGNYGYTF.